This TCR beta chain was identified during a study of blood T cell repertoires in COVID-19. Whole-study context: COVID-19 samples collected from the United States, Italy and Spain covered acute and convalescent phases. T cells, B-cell-depleted T cells, or PBMCs provided the cDNA or gDNA that served as material.

Authors' data handling: Estimates of nucleated cell counts were drawn from the amplification of reference gene primers. The assay was immunoSEQ multiplex PCR, and TCRdb's table has in-frame clones only and misses some. D and trimming come from the DNA, and the V and J calls and clone size come from that table. The sample carries 250,000 to 300,000 clones, less than 90% recorded once. The material sequenced was peripheral blood. The sequence was obtained from a man in his 60s with acute or convalescent COVID-19.

The CDR3, as DNA: TGCGCCAGCAGCCCTCGGGAGGGGACCCCAGCCCCCAATGAGCAGTTCTTC. Its protein product is CASSPREGTPAPNEQFF. The gene calls are TRBV4-1 and TRBJ2-1; 8 nucleotides match TRBD2. V was clipped by 4 bases and J by 6 bases; unmatched bases: 14. The CDR3 length is 17 residues. The germline V gene encodes CDR1 MGHRA and CDR2 YSYEKL.